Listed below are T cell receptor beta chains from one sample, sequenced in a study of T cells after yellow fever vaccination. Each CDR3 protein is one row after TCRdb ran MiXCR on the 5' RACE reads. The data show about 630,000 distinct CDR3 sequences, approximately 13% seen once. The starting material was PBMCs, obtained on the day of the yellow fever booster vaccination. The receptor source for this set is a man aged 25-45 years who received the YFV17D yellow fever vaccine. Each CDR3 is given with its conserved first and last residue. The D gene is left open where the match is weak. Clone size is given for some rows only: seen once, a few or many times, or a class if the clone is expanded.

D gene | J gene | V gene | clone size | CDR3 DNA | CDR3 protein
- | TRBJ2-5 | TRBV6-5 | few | TGTGCCAGCAGTTACTATGGAGACAGACTGGGGACCCAGTACTTC | CASSYYGDRLGTQYF
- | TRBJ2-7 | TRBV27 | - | TGTGCCAGCAGTTCATTCGGATACGGCTCCTACGAGCAGTACTTC | CASSSFGYGSYEQYF
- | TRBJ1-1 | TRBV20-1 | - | TGCAGTGCTAGAGGGCCTCTCAGGGCCGACACTGAAGCTTTCTTT | CSARGPLRADTEAFF
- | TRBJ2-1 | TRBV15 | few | TGTGCCACCAGCAGAGGTACGGCATACAATGAGCAGTTCTTC | CATSRGTAYNEQFF
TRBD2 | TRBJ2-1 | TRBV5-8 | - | TGTGCCAGCAGCTTGGTGGAGGGACTACGCAATTACAATGAGCAGTTCTTC | CASSLVEGLRNYNEQFF
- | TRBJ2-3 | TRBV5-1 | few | TGCGCCAGCAGCTTGGAACAGGTCACAGATACGCAGTATTTT | CASSLEQVTDTQYF
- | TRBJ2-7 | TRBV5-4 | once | TGTGCCAGCAGCTCCGCCGGTAGGGGCGAGCAGTACTTC | CASSSAGRGEQYF
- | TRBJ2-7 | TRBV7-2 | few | TGTGCCAGCAGAGCCGCTCAGGGGTACGAGCAGTACTTC | CASRAAQGYEQYF
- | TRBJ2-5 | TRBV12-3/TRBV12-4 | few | TGTGCCAGCAGCAGGGGAATGGGAGAGACCCAGTACTTC | CASSRGMGETQYF
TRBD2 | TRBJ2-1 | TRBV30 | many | TGTGCCTGGGGGGGTAGCGGGAGATACAATGAGCAGTTCTTC | CAWGGSGRYNEQFF
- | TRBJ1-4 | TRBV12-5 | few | TGTGCTAGTGGTGGACGACAGGAACTGTTTTTT | CASGGRQELFF
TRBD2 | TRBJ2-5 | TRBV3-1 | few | TGTGCCAGCAGCCAAGATAGTAGCGGGAGTAAAGAGACCCAGTACTTC | CASSQDSSGSKETQYF
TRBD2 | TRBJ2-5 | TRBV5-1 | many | TGCGCCAGCAGCTTGGTGTCTAGCGGTCAAGAGACCCAGTACTTC | CASSLVSSGQETQYF
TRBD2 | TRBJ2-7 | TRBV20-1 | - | TGCAGTGCTACCCCGGAGGCTAGCGGACCCTACGAGCAGTACTTC | CSATPEASGPYEQYF
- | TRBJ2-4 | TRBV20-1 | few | TGCAGTGCTAGAGATCGTAGATCGCTGAACATTCAGTACTTC | CSARDRRSLNIQYF
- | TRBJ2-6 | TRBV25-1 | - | TGTGCCAGCAGTGAATTTCATGGTTCCGGGGCCAACGTCCTGACTTTC | CASSEFHGSGANVLTF
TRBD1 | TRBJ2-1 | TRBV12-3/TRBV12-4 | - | TGTGCCAGCAGTTTAGCGCGAGGGACAGGCCATTTCTTC | CASSLARGTGHFF
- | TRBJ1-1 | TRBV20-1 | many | TGCAGTGCTACCGCCAGGAGGACAATGAGCCCTGAAGCTTTCTTT | CSATARRTMSPEAFF
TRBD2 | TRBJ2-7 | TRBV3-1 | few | TGTGCCAGCAGCTCGATAATCTTAGCGTCAGGAAGCCTAGCGGGGCCCTACGAGCAGTACTTC | CASSSIILASGSLAGPYEQYF
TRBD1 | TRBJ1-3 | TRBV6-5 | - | TGTGCCAGCAGTTATAGTGGACAGGCTGGAAACACCATATATTTT | CASSYSGQAGNTIYF
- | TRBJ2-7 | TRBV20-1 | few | TGCAGTGCTAGGGGGGACCGCGCCCACGAGCAGTACTTC | CSARGDRAHEQYF
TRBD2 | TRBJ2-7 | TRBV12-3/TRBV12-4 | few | TGTGCCAGCAGTTTAGCGCTCGGCGGGAGTAATTACGAGCAGTACTTC | CASSLALGGSNYEQYF
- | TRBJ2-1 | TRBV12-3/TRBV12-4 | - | TGTGCCAGCAGTTTAGCGGGACGGCTAAAGTTCTTC | CASSLAGRLKFF
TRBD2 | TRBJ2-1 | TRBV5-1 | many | TGCGCCAGCAGCTTTCGGGGACTAGCGGGAGGCTACAATGAGCAGTTCTTC | CASSFRGLAGGYNEQFF
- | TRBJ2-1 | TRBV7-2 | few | TGTGCCAGCAGCTTTAGCGGAAACCCCTCCTACAATGAGCAGTTCTTC | CASSFSGNPSYNEQFF
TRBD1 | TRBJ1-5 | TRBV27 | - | TGTGCCAGCAGGCAGGGGGCTAGCAATCAGCCCCAGCATTTT | CASRQGASNQPQHF
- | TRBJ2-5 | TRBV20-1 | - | TGCAGTGCTGACAAACGGACACTGGAGACCCAGTACTTC | CSADKRTLETQYF
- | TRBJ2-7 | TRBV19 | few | TGTGCCAGTAGTATCGGGACTGGTGACGAGCAGTACTTC | CASSIGTGDEQYF
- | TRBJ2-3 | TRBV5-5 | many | TGTGCCAGCAGCTTGGAGGTTAGCACAGATACGCAGTATTTT | CASSLEVSTDTQYF
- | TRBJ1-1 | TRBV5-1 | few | TGCGCCAGCAGCTTGGAGCTGGGAGCAAACACTGAAGCTTTCTTT | CASSLELGANTEAFF
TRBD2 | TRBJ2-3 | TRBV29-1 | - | TGCAGCGTTGGGACAACTAGCGGCACAGATACGCAGTATTTT | CSVGTTSGTDTQYF
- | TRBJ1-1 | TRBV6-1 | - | TGTGCCAGCAGTGAGCTCTATAACAGGGCGGACACTGAAGCTTTCTTT | CASSELYNRADTEAFF
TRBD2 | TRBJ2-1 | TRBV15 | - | TGTGCCACCAGCAGAGTAGGTCGAACTAGCGCAAGAGAGCAGTTCTTC | CATSRVGRTSAREQFF
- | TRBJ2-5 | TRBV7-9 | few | TGTGCCAGCAGCCCTTGGCGGGAAGGCCAAGAGACCCAGTACTTC | CASSPWREGQETQYF
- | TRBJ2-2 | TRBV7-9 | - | TGTGCCAGCAGCTTGTACCCCGGGGAGCTGTTTTTT | CASSLYPGELFF
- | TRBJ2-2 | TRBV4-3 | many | TGCGCCAGCAGCCAAGGACAGGACCACACCGGGGAGCTGTTTTTT | CASSQGQDHTGELFF
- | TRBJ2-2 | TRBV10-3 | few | TGTGCCATCAGTTCCGACCGGCCGAACACCGGGGAGCTGTTTTTT | CAISSDRPNTGELFF
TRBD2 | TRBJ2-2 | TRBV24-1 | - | TGTGCCACCGGGGGGAGGGCCCGGTCGGGGAACACCGGGGAGCTGTTTTTT | CATGGRARSGNTGELFF
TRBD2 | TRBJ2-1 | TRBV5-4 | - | TGTGCCAGCAGCTCCGGGACTAACGTCGATGAGCAGTTCTTC | CASSSGTNVDEQFF
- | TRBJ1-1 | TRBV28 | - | TGTGCCAGCAGTATCTACAGGGAAGCTTTCTTT | CASSIYREAFF
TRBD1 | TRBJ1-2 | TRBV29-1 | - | TGCAGCGTTGAGTCACTCTACAGGGGCGAAAGCGGTGGCTACACCTTC | CSVESLYRGESGGYTF
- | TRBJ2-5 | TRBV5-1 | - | TGCGCCAGCAGCACCCAGCCGGGTGTCCAAGAGACCCAGTACTTC | CASSTQPGVQETQYF
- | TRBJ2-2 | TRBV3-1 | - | TGTGCCAGCAGCCAAGGGACAGCTCTGTCCGGGGAGCTGTTTTTT | CASSQGTALSGELFF
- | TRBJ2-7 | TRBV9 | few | TGTGCCAGCAGCCCCAGACAAAACCTCTACGAGCAGTACTTC | CASSPRQNLYEQYF
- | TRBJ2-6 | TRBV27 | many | TGTGCCAGCAGTTTAGGGTATGGGGCCAACGTCCTGACTTTC | CASSLGYGANVLTF
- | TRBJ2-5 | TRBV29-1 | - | TGCAGCGGGGCGGCAGGCCAAGAGACCCAGTACTTC | CSGAAGQETQYF
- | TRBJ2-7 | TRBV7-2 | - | TGTGCCAGCAGCTTGGCCCATAGTAACCACGAGCAGTACTTC | CASSLAHSNHEQYF
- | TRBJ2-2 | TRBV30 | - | TGTGCCTGGAGTGTATATGTGTCCACCGGGGAGCTGTTTTTT | CAWSVYVSTGELFF
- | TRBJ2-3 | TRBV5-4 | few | TGTGCCAGCAGCTTGAAAGGTTCGGCAGATACGCAGTATTTT | CASSLKGSADTQYF
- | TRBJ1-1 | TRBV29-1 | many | TGCAGCGTTGCATCCGGGGTTCGTTTCGCTGAAGCTTTCTTT | CSVASGVRFAEAFF
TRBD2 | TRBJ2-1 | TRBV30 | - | TGTGCCTGGGGGGGGGGGAGCGGGAGGGCCGATTACAATGAGCAGTTCTTC | CAWGGGSGRADYNEQFF
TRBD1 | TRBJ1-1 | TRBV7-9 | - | TGTGCCAGCAGCCTAAGTCGGACAGGGGAAGCTTTCTTT | CASSLSRTGEAFF
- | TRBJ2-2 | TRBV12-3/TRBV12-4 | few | TGTGCCAGCAGCCCCGGGGGAGTAAACACCGGGGAGCTGTTTTTT | CASSPGGVNTGELFF
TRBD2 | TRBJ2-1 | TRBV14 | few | TGTGCCAGCAACCCAGGAGGAACTAGCGGAGCCAGCTGGGATGAGCAGTTCTTC | CASNPGGTSGASWDEQFF